The following is a T cell receptor beta chain sequence with its context. The antigen is undetermined. This entry comes from a study of CD8+ T cells in alopecia areata. Once RNA had been extracted, it was reverse transcribed into cDNA to act as the sequencing template. Data came from immunoSEQ multiplex PCR; TCRdb stores just in-frame clones and leaves some out. The sample lists fewer than 350,000 clones; roughly 60% were seen once. Study-level findings and limits: Many of the expanded lesional clones endured in scalp and blood while on tofacitinib.

Trimming took 0 bases from V and 4 from J, leaving 15 bases between them. The CDR3 totals 16 residues. Germline V gene data show CDR1 as MGHRA and CDR2 as YSYEKL. Treatment here: oral pan-JAK inhibitor, 5-10 mg twice daily. The clonotype comes from a human donor with alopecia areata. The chain has TRBV4-1 and TRBJ2-5; D unresolved. Specimen: CD4+ T cells sorted from blood, collected at week 24, from a patient treated with tofacitinib. The CDR3 is CASSQDNWLGRETQYF. Here the CDR3 DNA reads TGCGCCAGCAGCCAAGATAACTGGTTGGGTCGAGAGACCCAGTACTTC.